The present TCR beta chain was sequenced within a study of blood T cell repertoires in COVID-19. Overall study context: The United States, Italy and Spain were the sources of the acute and convalescent COVID-19 samples. PBMCs, B-cell-depleted T cells, or T cells were the source of the cDNA or gDNA that made up the material.

As handled by the study authors: Cell counts per sample came from amplifying reference gene primers. Assay used: immunoSEQ multiplex PCR; TCRdb lists only in-frame clones, some missing. For V, J and clone size, that table is used; D and trimming come from the DNA. The sample gives about 12,000 clones, around 90% of which show up once; about 29% is in the top ten. There are 15 residues in the CDR3. Trimming pared 1 base from V and 6 bases from J, leaving 13 bases between. Germline CDR1 SGHTA, CDR2 FQGNSA. The clonotype originates from a human donor in a cohort sampled during active COVID-19. The sequenced sample was peripheral blood. V usage is TRBV7-2 and J usage is TRBJ2-4, with D possibly TRBD2 on 6 matching bases. CDR3 sequence (DNA): TGTGCCAGCAGCTTAGACCCAGGGAGGACAAACATTCAGTACTTC. Residues: CASSLDPGRTNIQYF.